Presented here are 11 T cell receptor beta chains from one specimen sequenced in a study of tumor and adjacent non-tumor tissue in lung cancer. No cell sorting was done before RNA was extracted from the tissue. Distant lung tissue was collected more than 3 cm away from the tumor edge. The library came from three nested PCR rounds adapted from ARM-PCR protocols. MiXCR was run by TCRdb on the multiplex PCR reads, yielding one entry per CDR3 protein. The profile shows 48,000 or so distinct CDR3 sequences, around 59% of them singletons. The sequenced sample was distant non-tumor lung tissue. The receptors come from a woman in her 70s with non-small cell lung cancer.

The chain links TRBV5-1 to TRBJ2-5; the match to TRBD2 covers 7 bases. CDR1 SGHRS and CDR2 YFSETQ come from the germline V gene. The CDR3 loop spans 14 amino acids. V gave up 8 bases and J gave up 3 bases; unmatched junction bases: 10. CDR3 DNA: TGCGCCAGTCATGAGACTCTAGCGGAAGAGACCCAGTACTTC. Encoded protein: CASHETLAEETQYF.

With respect to this clonotype: The junction shows a germline mismatch at one end, possibly a read error. The DNA of the CDR3 is TGTGCCAGCAAAACCTTCGGCGGGACCTACAAAGAGCAGTTCTTC. Translation gives CASKTFGGTYKEQFF. This chain links TRBV12-3 or TRBV12-4 with TRBJ2-1, with D possibly being TRBD2 (6 bases). The CDR3 runs to 15 residues.

The genes are TRBV11-2 and TRBJ1-1, with 8 nucleotides matching TRBD1. CDR1 is SGHAT and CDR2 is FQNNGV in the germline V gene. V lost 6 bases and J lost 5; bases outside the gene matches: 8. The CDR3 has 14 residues. The CDR3 region is CASRPWTGNTEAFF. The CDR3 DNA sequence: TGTGCCAGCAGGCCCTGGACAGGGAATACTGAAGCTTTCTTT.

Details on this clonotype: A clone one base away is much larger, so this may be a read error. The chain joins TRBV20-1 to TRBJ2-3, with 7 nucleotides matching TRBD1. The CDR3 is made up of 17 amino acids. Germline-derived CDR1 and CDR2 are DFQATT and SNEGSKA (reference sequence). J was trimmed by 2 bases and V by 3 bases; bases with no gene match: 14. Here the CDR3 reads CSARQDRDRGITDTQYF. The CDR3 bases are TGCAGTGCTAGGCAAGATAGGGACAGAGGGATCACAGATACGCAGTATTTT.

As DNA, the CDR3 is TGTGCCAGCAGCTTAGAGTCTCTAGTGGGAGGCCACGAGCAGTACTTC. Amino acid sequence: CASSLESLVGGHEQYF. This chain joins TRBV11-2 and TRBJ2-7, with D perhaps matching TRBD2 (6 bases). Trimming cost V 0 bases and J 5 bases, with 17 bases left between them. Germline-derived CDR1 and CDR2 are SGHAT and FQNNGV. This CDR3 is built from 16 residues.

With respect to this clonotype: Since no conserved phenylalanine or tryptophan closes the CDR3, a read error is the likely cause. This chain connects TRBV6-5 to TRBJ2-7; D not resolved. Germline loops: CDR1 MNHEY, CDR2 SVGAGI. The ends were cut back, 0 bases at V and 3 bases at J, with 12 bases in the middle. The CDR3 is 15 residues long. This chain's CDR3 is CASSYSSVPSYEQYL. The CDR3 DNA follows: TGTGCCAGCAGTTACTCGAGCGTCCCGAGCTACGAGCAGTACCTC.

About this clonotype: A read error may account for a junction end that differs from germline. J is TRBJ2-4 and V is TRBV6-1; 7 nucleotides match TRBD1. Germline V lookup: CDR1 MNHNS, CDR2 SASEGT. The CDR3 extends over 18 amino acids. This chain's CDR3 is CASSVSPNRGSAKNIHYF. CDR3 in DNA: TGTGCCAGCAGTGTCTCCCCTAACAGGGGTTCGGCCAAAAACATTCACTACTTC.

Details on this clonotype: The junction differs from germline at one of its ends, possibly a read error. The chain uses TRBV20-1 and TRBJ2-5; D may be TRBD2 (6 bases). Germline assignment: CDR1 DFQATT and CDR2 SNEGSKA (reference sequence). There are 12 residues in the CDR3. DNA for the CDR3: TGCAATGCTAGCTCTAGCGCGGAGACCCAGTACTTC. This translates into CNASSSAETQYF.

As to this clonotype: The germline gene is not matched at one end of the junction; a read error may be the cause. The V call is TRBV4-1, the J call TRBJ2-5; D unclear. Germline V CDR1 and CDR2: MGHRA, YSYEKL. This CDR3 spans 17 amino acids. The CDR3 sequence: CASSQDRPGHQGVTQHF. The CDR3 nucleotides are TGCGCCAGCAGCCAAGACCGACCGGGCCACCAAGGAGTGACCCAGCACTTC.

The rearrangement uses TRBV6-1 and TRBJ1-4; tentatively, D is TRBD1 (5 bases). In germline, CDR1 is MNHNS, CDR2 SASEGT. Trimming removed 2 bases from V and 7 bases from J, with 20 bases in between. This CDR3 is 17 amino acids long. CDR3 in DNA: TGTGCCAGCAGTGAAATGGGAGGGGCGATCGGTAGTGAAAAACTGTTTTTT. Amino acid sequence: CASSEMGGAIGSEKLFF.

On this clonotype: Sequence at one end of the junction differs from germline and may be a read error. The chain recombines TRBV6-6 with TRBJ2-7, with a tentative D call TRBD2 (5 bases). Germline assignment: CDR1 MNHNY and CDR2 SVGAGI (reference sequence). The CDR3 has 15 residues. Here the CDR3 reads CASSYGLLRIYEQYF. CDR3 sequence (DNA): TGTGCCAGCAGTTACGGACTCCTGCGGATCTACGAGCAGTACTTT.